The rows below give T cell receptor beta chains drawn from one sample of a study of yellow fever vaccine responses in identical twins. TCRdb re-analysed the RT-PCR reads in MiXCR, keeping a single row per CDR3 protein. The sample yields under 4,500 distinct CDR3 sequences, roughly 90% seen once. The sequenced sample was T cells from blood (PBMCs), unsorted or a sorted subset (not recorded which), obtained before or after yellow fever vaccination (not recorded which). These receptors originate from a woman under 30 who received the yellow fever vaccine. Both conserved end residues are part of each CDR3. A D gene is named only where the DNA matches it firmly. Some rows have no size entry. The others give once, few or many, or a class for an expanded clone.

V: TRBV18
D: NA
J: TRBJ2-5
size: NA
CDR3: CASSLNPAQETQYF
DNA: TGTGCCAGCTCACTGAATCCCGCCCAAGAGACCCAGTACTTC

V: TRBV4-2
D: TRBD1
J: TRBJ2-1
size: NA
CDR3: CASSQGAPNEQFF
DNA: TGTGCCAGCAGTCAGGGGGCGCCCAATGAGCAGTTCTTC

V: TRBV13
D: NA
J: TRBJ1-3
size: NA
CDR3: CASAFGANSGNTIYF
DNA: TGTGCCAGCGCGTTCGGGGCTAACTCTGGAAACACCATATATTTT

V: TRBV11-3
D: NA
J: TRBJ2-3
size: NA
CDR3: CASSSRLTDTQYF
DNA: TGTGCCAGCAGCTCGCGCCTCACAGATACGCAGTATTTT

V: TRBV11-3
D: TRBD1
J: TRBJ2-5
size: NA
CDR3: CASSSLDREETQYF
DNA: TGTGCCAGCAGCTCCCTGGACAGGGAAGAGACCCAGTACTTC

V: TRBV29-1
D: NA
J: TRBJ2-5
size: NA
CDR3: CSVEGVGDETQYF
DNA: TGCAGCGTTGAAGGGGTCGGTGATGAGACCCAGTACTTC

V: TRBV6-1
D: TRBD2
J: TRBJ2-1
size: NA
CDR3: CASRETSGGFEQFF
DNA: TGTGCCAGCAGAGAGACTAGCGGGGGGTTTGAGCAGTTCTTC

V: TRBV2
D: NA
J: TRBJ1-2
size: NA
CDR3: CASSQRVDGYTF
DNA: TGTGCCAGCAGTCAAAGGGTGGACGGCTACACCTTC

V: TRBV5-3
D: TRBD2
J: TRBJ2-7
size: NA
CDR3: CATHRLAGEQYF
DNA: TGTGCCACCCATCGGCTAGCGGGCGAGCAGTACTTC

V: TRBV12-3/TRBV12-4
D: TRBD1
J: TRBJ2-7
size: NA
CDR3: CASSSGQGGYF
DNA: TGTGCCAGCAGTTCGGGACAGGGCGGGTACTTC

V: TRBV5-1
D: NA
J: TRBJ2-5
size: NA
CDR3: CASSLGTSDGTQYF
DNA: TGCGCCAGCAGCTTAGGGACATCTGACGGGACCCAGTACTTC

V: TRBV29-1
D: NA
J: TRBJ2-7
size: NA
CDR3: CSVEMPSRSSYEQYF
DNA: TGCAGCGTTGAAATGCCTAGCAGAAGCTCCTACGAGCAGTACTTC

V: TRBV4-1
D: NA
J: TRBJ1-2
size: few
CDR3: CASSHLSPGRDGYTF
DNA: TGCGCCAGCAGCCACCTATCGCCGGGACGAGATGGCTACACCTTC

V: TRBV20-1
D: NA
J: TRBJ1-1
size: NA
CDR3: CSAPDWEAFF
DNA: TGCAGTGCTCCAGACTGGGAAGCTTTCTTT

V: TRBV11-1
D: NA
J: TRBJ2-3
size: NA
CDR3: CASSSPVSTDTQYF
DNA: TGTGCCAGCAGCTCCCCGGTTAGCACAGATACGCAGTATTTT